This is a list of T cell receptor beta chains from one sample in a study of tumor-infiltrating lymphocytes in localized non-small cell lung cancer. This table comes from immunoSEQ multiplex PCR, and its TCRdb copy is limited to in-frame clones, with some not included. This table has roughly 30,000 clones, 80% to 90% appearing once. What was sequenced was lung tumor tissue. The receptors here all came from a human donor with non-small cell lung cancer. Both conserved end residues are part of each CDR3. A D gene is named only where the DNA matches it firmly. Rows give clone size only sometimes, using once, few, many, or a class for an expanded clone.

NA,TRBJ2-5,NA,TRBV15,CATSREGGTQETQYF,TGTGCCACCAGCAGAGAGGGGGGAACCCAAGAGACCCAGTACTTC
TRBD2,TRBJ2-7,NA,TRBV4-1,CASSATGTSGSKQYF,TGCGCCAGCAGTGCGACCGGGACTAGCGGGTCCAAGCAGTACTTC
NA,TRBJ1-2,NA,TRBV19,CASSIGAGQRNYGYTF,TGTGCCAGTAGTATCGGGGCAGGTCAGAGGAACTATGGCTACACCTTC
TRBD1,TRBJ2-5,NA,TRBV7-2,CASSLEGGLQETQYF,TGTGCCAGCAGCTTAGAAGGGGGCCTTCAAGAGACCCAGTACTTC
NA,TRBJ2-4,NA,TRBV15,CATSGRGIAKNIQYF,TGTGCCACCAGCGGCAGGGGAATAGCCAAAAACATTCAGTACTTC
NA,TRBJ1-2,NA,TRBV2,CASSVEPYGYTF,TGTGCCAGCAGTGTTGAGCCCTATGGCTACACCTTC
TRBD1,TRBJ2-7,once,TRBV7-2,CASSPSRQGPYSYEQYF,TGTGCCAGCAGCCCCTCCCGACAGGGGCCCTACTCCTACGAGCAGTACTTC
NA,TRBJ2-7,NA,TRBV11-2,CASSLGPQGYEQYF,TGTGCCAGCAGCTTAGGCCCACAGGGTTACGAGCAGTACTTC
NA,TRBJ1-2,NA,TRBV30,CAWSGPPAYGYTF,TGTGCCTGGAGTGGGCCACCCGCTTATGGCTACACCTTC
TRBD2,TRBJ2-2,NA,TRBV9,CASSPNVAGGNTGELFF,TGTGCCAGCAGTCCCAATGTAGCGGGGGGGAACACCGGGGAGCTGTTTTTT
NA,TRBJ2-7,NA,TRBV7-2,CASSLVDSAGYEQYF,TGTGCCAGCAGCTTAGTCGACTCGGCGGGCTACGAGCAGTACTTC
NA,TRBJ2-5,NA,TRBV14,CASSQDLRETQYF,TGTGCCAGCAGCCAAGATCTGCGAGAGACCCAGTACTTC
TRBD1,TRBJ2-5,NA,TRBV6-1,CASSDYRGETQYF,TGTGCCAGCAGTGACTACAGGGGGGAGACCCAGTACTTC
NA,TRBJ2-4,NA,TRBV30,CAWSVLAGAAKNIQYF,TGTGCCTGGAGTGTATTAGCAGGGGCGGCCAAAAACATTCAGTACTTC
NA,TRBJ2-5,NA,TRBV7-3,CASSLTGVRAETQYF,TGTGCCAGCAGCTTAACTGGGGTGCGGGCGGAGACCCAGTACTTC
TRBD1,TRBJ1-5,NA,TRBV30,CAWSNTGGGNQPQHF,TGTGCCTGGAGTAATACAGGGGGAGGCAATCAGCCCCAGCATTTT
TRBD2,TRBJ2-1,few,TRBV28,CASSFAAGGYQDYNEQFF,TGTGCCAGCAGTTTTGCGGCGGGGGGCTACCAGGATTACAATGAGCAGTTCTTC
NA,TRBJ2-7,NA,TRBV5-6,CASSFRPAHEQYF,TGTGCCAGCAGCTTTAGGCCGGCCCACGAGCAGTACTTC
NA,TRBJ1-4,NA,TRBV18,CASSRAVATNEKLFF,TGTGCCAGCTCACGGGCGGTAGCAACTAATGAAAAACTGTTTTTT
NA,TRBJ2-2,NA,TRBV18,CASSAQRGYTGELFF,TGTGCCAGCTCAGCACAACGGGGTTACACCGGGGAGCTGTTTTTT
NA,TRBJ1-5,NA,TRBV2,CASSETRSDQPQHF,TGTGCCAGCAGTGAAACGCGTAGTGACCAGCCCCAGCATTTT
TRBD1,TRBJ2-3,NA,TRBV9,CASSASFQQGADTQYF,TGTGCCAGCAGCGCCTCGTTCCAACAGGGGGCGGATACGCAGTATTTT
NA,TRBJ1-1,NA,TRBV7-2,CASSLDWRGTEAFF,TGTGCCAGCAGCCTGGACTGGAGGGGCACTGAAGCTTTCTTT
TRBD1,TRBJ1-2,NA,TRBV15,CATSRGGQGRDSWGYTF,TGTGCCACCAGCAGAGGGGGACAGGGGCGTGATAGTTGGGGCTACACCTTC
NA,TRBJ1-6,NA,TRBV14,CASSLVGANSPLHF,TGTGCCAGCAGCTTAGTTGGGGCCAATTCACCCCTCCACTTT
TRBD1,TRBJ1-2,NA,TRBV2,CASSVAGGAGGYGYTF,TGTGCCAGCAGCGTTGCAGGGGGCGCGGGGGGCTATGGCTACACCTTC
NA,TRBJ1-1,NA,TRBV5-1,CASSALDTHTEAFF,TGCGCCAGCAGCGCCCTAGACACCCACACTGAAGCTTTCTTT
TRBD1,TRBJ2-7,NA,TRBV7-3,CASSTDRGAEQYF,TGTGCCAGCAGCACGGACAGGGGGGCCGAGCAGTACTTC
NA,TRBJ2-6,medium-sized,TRBV5-3,CARSQTGQNQVGANVLTF,TGTGCCAGAAGCCAAACCGGACAGAACCAGGTTGGGGCCAACGTCCTGACTTTC
TRBD1,TRBJ2-7,NA,TRBV2,CASSEQQGVHEQYF,TGTGCCAGCAGTGAACAACAGGGGGTCCACGAGCAGTACTTC
NA,TRBJ2-3,NA,TRBV7-2,CASSELRDTQYF,TGTGCCAGCAGCGAACTTAGGGATACGCAGTATTTT
NA,TRBJ2-1,NA,TRBV4-1,CASSLATSPGGSYNEQFF,TGCGCTAGCAGCCTCGCAACCTCGCCTGGGGGCTCCTACAATGAGCAGTTCTTC
NA,TRBJ1-5,NA,TRBV5-8,CASSRGSSNQPQHF,TGTGCCAGCAGCCGTGGTAGTAGCAATCAGCCCCAGCATTTT
TRBD1,TRBJ2-5,NA,TRBV6-1,CASSRSTGLETQYF,TGTGCCAGCAGTAGATCGACAGGGTTAGAGACCCAGTACTTC
TRBD1,TRBJ2-3,NA,TRBV10-3,CAIKTGAATDTQYF,TGTGCCATCAAAACAGGGGCCGCCACAGATACGCAGTATTTT
NA,TRBJ1-6,NA,TRBV7-3,CASSSGLQNSPLHF,TGTGCCAGCAGCTCGGGACTGCAGAATTCACCCCTCCACTTT
TRBD1,TRBJ2-7,NA,TRBV18,CASSPGQLYDEQYF,TGTGCCAGCTCACCGGGACAGCTCTACGATGAGCAGTACTTC
NA,TRBJ1-5,NA,TRBV30,CAWNIGGSNQPQHF,TGTGCCTGGAACATCGGGGGTAGCAATCAGCCCCAGCATTTT
NA,TRBJ2-3,NA,TRBV5-5,CASSQRQLWGTDTQYF,TGTGCCAGCAGCCAACGGCAGCTATGGGGCACAGATACGCAGTATTTT
NA,TRBJ2-5,NA,TRBV5-6,CASSLQQGRETQYF,TGTGCCAGCAGCTTGCAACAGGGGAGGGAGACCCAGTACTTC
NA,TRBJ2-7,NA,TRBV19,CASTPYGTDPSYEQYF,TGTGCCAGTACCCCCTATGGGACGGATCCTTCCTACGAGCAGTACTTC
NA,TRBJ2-3,few,TRBV10-3,CAIKPAASTDTQYF,TGTGCCATCAAACCAGCGGCTAGCACAGATACGCAGTATTTT
TRBD1,TRBJ2-1,NA,TRBV4-3,CASSQVPGQGYEQFF,TGCGCCAGCAGCCAAGTTCCGGGACAGGGCTATGAGCAGTTCTTC
NA,TRBJ1-5,NA,TRBV18,CASSPPTGRAQHF,TGTGCCAGCTCACCCCCGACCGGTCGGGCCCAGCATTTT
NA,TRBJ1-2,NA,TRBV27,CASTKGRGFSGYTF,TGTGCCAGCACCAAAGGGAGGGGGTTTTCTGGCTACACCTTC
NA,TRBJ2-1,NA,TRBV5-1,CASSPGGGYNEQFF,TGCGCCAGCAGCCCCGGCGGAGGGTACAATGAGCAGTTCTTC
NA,TRBJ2-4,few,TRBV7-6,CASSLEGFGKNIQYF,TGTGCCAGCAGCTTAGAAGGGTTTGGCAAAAACATTCAGTACTTC
NA,TRBJ2-5,NA,TRBV1,CTSSQDLRGIQETQYF,TGCACCAGCAGCCAAGATTTGCGGGGGATCCAAGAGACCCAGTACTTC
TRBD1,TRBJ2-1,few,TRBV5-1,CASSLAPTGVNEQFF,TGCGCCAGCAGCTTGGCCCCGACAGGGGTCAATGAGCAGTTCTTC
NA,TRBJ2-5,NA,TRBV7-2,CASSWVARETQYF,TGTGCCAGCAGCTGGGTAGCCCGGGAGACCCAGTACTTC
NA,TRBJ1-3,NA,TRBV4-2,CASISEVGGNTIYF,TGTGCCAGCATCTCGGAAGTAGGAGGAAACACCATATATTTT
TRBD1,TRBJ2-1,NA,TRBV4-2,CASSDQGQGAGEQFF,TGTGCCAGCAGCGACCAGGGACAGGGGGCAGGTGAGCAGTTCTTC
NA,TRBJ1-4,NA,TRBV7-9,CASSLGIGEGAFEKLFF,TGTGCCAGCAGCTTAGGGATCGGGGAAGGGGCCTTTGAAAAACTGTTTTTT
NA,TRBJ1-1,few,TRBV28,CASSFSGNTEAFF,TGTGCCAGCAGTTTTTCGGGGAACACTGAAGCTTTCTTT